One and the same sample provided the 20 T cell receptor beta chains below, sequenced in a study of post-analysis software for immune sequencing data. Study-wide results and caveats: With TRBV5-6, TRBV5-1 and TRBV20-1 included, about five TRBV segments were more frequent in patients than in controls.

TCR beta cDNA libraries had unique molecular identifiers. TCRdb independently ran MiXCR on the PCR reads; one entry per CDR3 protein. The data contain about 820,000 distinct CDR3 sequences, about 57% of them seen just once; the ten biggest clones take up 4.6%. No antigen has been identified for these receptors. What was sequenced was blood. The receptors were sampled from a girl aged 5-17 years with multiple sclerosis.

The V and J genes are TRBV29-1 and TRBJ2-7; TRBD1 might be the D (6 bases). V lost 4 bases and J 2 bases, leaving 12 bases between the germline ends. Per the germline V gene, CDR1 is SQVTM and CDR2 is ANQGSEA. The CDR3 is made up of 13 amino acids. The CDR3 loop reads CSVATGGAYEQYF. CDR3 in DNA: TGCAGCGTTGCGACAGGAGGAGCCTACGAGCAGTACTTC.

In this sample, this clonotype turned up a few times. The V gene is TRBV10-2, the J gene TRBJ2-7, with D possibly TRBD1 on 6 matching bases. With the DNA end fitting TRBJ2-4 better, the J assignment may be wrong. Germline V gene data show CDR1 as WSHSY and CDR2 as SAAADI. This CDR3 spans 13 amino acids. CDR3 sequence (DNA): TGCGCCATCCGGGACATGGACAAAAACATTCAGTACTTC. The encoded protein is CAIRDMDKNIQYF.

V and J are TRBV4-1 and TRBJ1-1; no definite D call. Trimming pared 0 bases from V and 0 bases from J, leaving 8 bases between. The CDR3 length is 15 residues. From germline, CDR1 is MGHRA and CDR2 YSYEKL. The CDR3 loop reads CASSQDREMNTEAFF. The DNA for the CDR3 is TGCGCCAGCAGCCAAGATAGGGAAATGAACACTGAAGCTTTCTTT.

This rearrangement joins TRBV5-6 to TRBJ2-3; D is ambiguous. The germline V and J ends were trimmed by 0 bases and 4 bases, with 6 bases remaining between them. The germline CDR1 and CDR2 sequences are SGHDT and YYEEEE. The CDR3 totals 13 residues. The CDR3 DNA reads as TGTGCCAGCAGCTTGGTTTTGCCAGATACGCAGTATTTT. It yields the protein CASSLVLPDTQYF.

The chain couples TRBV6-5 to TRBJ2-7; unclear D gene. V dropped 6 bases and J dropped 0 bases, with 9 bases sitting between them. This CDR3 contains 13 residues. Per the germline V gene, CDR1 is MNHEY and CDR2 is SVGAGI. In nucleotides, the CDR3 is TGTGCCAGCAGGAGATCCCCCTCCTACGAGCAGTACTTC. Its protein product is CASRRSPSYEQYF.

This clonotype was observed once. The chain joins TRBV5-1 to TRBJ1-2; 10 bases agree with TRBD1. Germline-derived CDR1 and CDR2 are SGHRS and YFSETQ. Trimming cost V 4 bases and J 7 bases; bases outside gene matches: 7. CDR3 length: 14 residues. CDR3 sequence (DNA): TGCGCCAGCAGCCCCGACAGGGGGCCTTTTGGCTACACCTTC. Translating it yields CASSPDRGPFGYTF.

This chain links TRBV5-1 with TRBJ2-1, with TRBD2 matching 8 bases. This CDR3 contains 14 residues. Germline V gene lookup returns CDR1 SGHRS and CDR2 YFSETQ. The junction had 8 bases not matched to a gene; V was cut back by 5 bases and J by 7 bases. CDR3 nucleotide sequence: TGCGCCAGCAGATCCCTTAGCGGGATAAATGAGCAGTTCTTC. Its translation: CASRSLSGINEQFF.

The chain carries TRBV12-3 or TRBV12-4 and TRBJ2-5, with no clear D. TRBJ2-7 explains the end of the DNA better; the J call may be wrong. This CDR3 region has 14 residues. This CDR3 is CASSFRPTQGEQYF. CDR3 in DNA: TGTGCCAGCAGTTTCAGGCCTACACAAGGCGAGCAGTACTTC.

The chain couples TRBV20-1 to TRBJ2-3, with 10 bases fitting TRBD2. The CDR3 has 16 amino acids. V shed 2 bases, J shed 2 bases, and the junction held 7 bases outside the gene matches. From germline, CDR1 is DFQATT and CDR2 SNEGSKA (reference sequence). The CDR3 bases are TGCAGTGCTAGACCCTTAGCGGGGGGCTACACAGATACGCAGTATTTT. It encodes CSARPLAGGYTDTQYF.

The chain links TRBV12-3 or TRBV12-4 to TRBJ2-7, with 7 positions matching TRBD2. The CDR3 length is 14 residues. V trimming: 0 bases; J trimming: 5 bases; junction bases outside the gene matches: 4. The CDR3, as DNA: TGTGCCAGCAGTTTAGCGGGAGGGCCAGACGAGCAGTACTTC. This encodes CASSLAGGPDEQYF.

This chain links TRBV5-1 with TRBJ2-5; 7 bases fit TRBD2. This CDR3 comprises 13 residues. V shed 5 bases, J shed 2 bases, and the junction held 3 bases outside the gene matches. Looked up from germline, CDR1 is SGHRS and CDR2 is YFSETQ. CDR3 coding DNA: TGCGCCAGCAGACAAGCGGGGCAAGAGACCCAGTACTTC. This encodes CASRQAGQETQYF.

The chain is built from TRBV7-2 and TRBJ2-4; 9 bases agree with TRBD2. The CDR3 has 19 amino acids. Trimming took 2 bases from V and 1 from J; bases not matched to a gene: 12. The V gene's germline CDR1 is SGHTA and CDR2 FQGNSA. The CDR3 protein is CASSLPRLAGLGAKNIQYF. In DNA form, the CDR3 reads TGTGCCAGCAGCTTACCCAGGCTAGCGGGGCTGGGGGCCAAAAACATTCAGTACTTC.

The rearrangement joins TRBV20-1 to TRBJ2-1, with TRBD2 as a possible D gene (5 bases). V shed 0 bases and J shed 6 bases, with 15 bases lying between them. CDR1 is DFQATT, CDR2 SNEGSKA, per germline (reference sequence). CDR3 length equals 15 residues. CDR3 in amino acids: CSARDGSSSRNEQFF. CDR3 coding DNA: TGCAGTGCTAGAGATGGGAGCAGTTCCCGCAATGAGCAGTTCTTC.

The V and J genes are TRBV6-2 or TRBV6-3 and TRBJ2-1; D possibly matches TRBD1 or TRBD2 (5 bases each). CDR1 MNHEY and CDR2 SVGEGT come from the germline V gene. This CDR3 is built from 16 residues. V shed 2 bases and J shed 7 bases, with 18 bases lying between them. DNA of the CDR3: TGTGCCAGCAGTTACGGTAGGGACCGTCAGACAAATGAGCAGTTCTTC. Translating it yields CASSYGRDRQTNEQFF.

The J gene is TRBJ1-1, the V gene TRBV9, with D unresolved. V was shortened by 0 bases and J by 3 bases, with 18 bases between the two germline ends. CDR3 length: 17 amino acids. Germline CDR1 is SGDLS and CDR2 is YYNGEE. CDR3 sequence reads: CASSVGAAIQGDTEAFF. CDR3 DNA: TGTGCCAGCAGCGTAGGGGCAGCAATTCAAGGTGACACTGAAGCTTTCTTT.

The V call is TRBV20-1, the J call TRBJ2-1; D gene unclear. Trimming took 6 bases from V and 0 from J, leaving 12 bases between them. The CDR3 is 14 amino acids. CDR1 and CDR2 from the germline V gene are DFQATT and SNEGSKA (reference sequence). The CDR3 bases are TGCAGTGCCAAGGTTATTAGCTCCTACAATGAGCAGTTCTTC. Translating it yields CSAKVISSYNEQFF.

V gene TRBV5-1 combines with J gene TRBJ2-3; 9 bases align to TRBD1. CDR3 length equals 15 residues. V shed 3 bases and J 3 bases; nucleotides not matched to a gene: 5. Germline V CDR1 and CDR2: SGHRS, YFSETQ. CDR3: CASSYDRGRTDTQYF. DNA of the CDR3: TGCGCCAGCAGCTACGACAGGGGGAGAACAGATACGCAGTATTTT.

The gene calls are TRBV20-1 and TRBJ2-7; a possible D gene is TRBD2 (5 bases). Trimming shortened V by 3 bases and J by 6 bases, and 21 bases separated the two germline ends. The CDR3 runs to 15 residues. The germline gives CDR1 DFQATT, CDR2 SNEGSKA (reference sequence). CDR3 nucleotides: TGCAGTGCTAGTGGCAGGAAGAGCGTTCGGGGCGAGCAGTACTTC. It encodes CSASGRKSVRGEQYF.

This chain connects TRBV6-5 to TRBJ1-5, with a tentative D call TRBD1 (5 bases). The CDR3 spans 15 residues. The V end lost 2 bases, the J end lost 9 bases, and 17 bases lay between the germline ends. Germline lookup yields CDR1 MNHEY and CDR2 SVGAGI. For the CDR3, the DNA is TGTGCCAGCAGTTACACGAGGACTGCCGGGGGGCCCCAGCATTTT. Encoded protein: CASSYTRTAGGPQHF.

This clonotype was observed a few times. This rearrangement joins TRBV29-1 to TRBJ1-2, with D possibly TRBD1 on 6 matching bases. CDR1 and CDR2 (germline): SQVTM, ANQGSEA. V was pared by 8 bases and J by 6 bases, with 13 bases between. This CDR3 has 11 amino acids. The CDR3 protein is CSFSGVHGYTF. CDR3 nucleotide sequence: TGCAGCTTCTCAGGGGTTCATGGCTACACCTTC.